Below are 20 T cell receptor beta chains sequenced from a single sample in a study of shared clonotypes between healthy human individuals. Positive CCR7 selection of CD45RO-negative cells yielded the naive CD8 cells, and terminally differentiated effector memory CD45RA+ cells were excluded. Using immunoSEQ multiplex PCR, the repertoire was profiled, and TCRdb retains in-frame clones only, with some absent. This sample has more than 2 million clones, with roughly 93% found just once. The sequencing input was naive CD8+ T cells from PBMCs. The source of these receptors is a man aged 18-30 years in good health. Some clones in this sample may be carry-over from other donors' samples.

The chain recombines TRBV7-3 with TRBJ2-1; weak D call: TRBD2 (6 bases). This CDR3 region has 15 residues. Germline values: CDR1 SGHTA, CDR2 FQGTGA. Trimming took 1 base from V and 8 from J, leaving 15 bases between them. In DNA, the CDR3 is TGTGCCAGCAGCTTAATCGGCGGGATCGGCGATGAGCAGTTCTTC. It translates to CASSLIGGIGDEQFF.

The table lists this clone with a count of one. The rearrangement uses TRBV7-8 and TRBJ2-1, with D tentatively TRBD2 (5 bases). V lost 10 bases, J lost 5 bases, and 18 bases lay in between. CDR3 length: 14 residues. Germline V CDR1 and CDR2: SGHVS, FQNEAQ. DNA for the CDR3: TGTGCCACCAACGCCCGGACTGCTCACAATGAGCAGTTCTTC. Amino acid sequence: CATNARTAHNEQFF.

The chain joins TRBV5-4 to TRBJ2-1, with D unclear. The V gene's germline CDR1 is SGHNT and CDR2 YYREEE (reference sequence). V dropped 3 bases and J dropped 6 bases, with 13 bases sitting between them. CDR3 size: 14 residues. Written as DNA, the CDR3 is TGTGCCAGCAGCTATAAACCCGACTCCAATGAGCAGTTCTTC. It codes for CASSYKPDSNEQFF.

This chain connects TRBV5-1 to TRBJ2-7; tentative D call: TRBD2 (6 bases). The CDR3 has 15 amino acids. Trimming took off 4 bases at V and 6 bases at J, with 20 bases between the two ends. Per germline, CDR1 SGHRS and CDR2 YFSETQ. As DNA, the CDR3 is TGCGCCAGCAGCCAACCCCAGTGGGGGGAACGCGAGCAGTACTTC. Translation gives CASSQPQWGEREQYF.

V gene TRBV18 combines with J gene TRBJ2-1; no definite D call. CDR3 length: 16 residues. Per the germline V gene, CDR1 is KGHSH and CDR2 is LQKENI. Trimming cost V 2 bases and J 5 bases, with 16 bases left between them. The CDR3 spells CASSPNGGVLNNEQFF. The CDR3 region has the DNA TGTGCCAGCTCACCAAATGGTGGGGTTCTCAACAATGAGCAGTTCTTC. The full variable domain, rest sourced from reference TRBV18 and TRBJ2-1, is NAGVMQNPRHLVRRRGQEARLRCSPMKGHSHVYWYRQLPEEGLKFMVYLQKENIIDESGMPKERFSAEFPKEGPSILRIQQVVRGDSAAYFCASSPNGGVLNNEQFFGPGTRLTVL.

This clone showed up just once. The chain links TRBV5-1 to TRBJ2-7; no reliable D call. The CDR3 spans 13 residues. Between the trimmed V and J ends, which lost 0 bases and 3 bases, there was a span of 7 bases. Germline lookup yields CDR1 SGHRS and CDR2 YFSETQ. The CDR3 coding sequence is TGCGCCAGCAGCTTGGCAATCCACTACGAGCAGTACTTC. It specifies CASSLAIHYEQYF.

The gene calls are TRBV14 and TRBJ2-2, with D perhaps being TRBD1 or TRBD2 (6 bases each). Germline loops: CDR1 SGHDN, CDR2 FVKESK. V lost 0 bases and J lost 5, with 16 bases in between. The CDR3 consists of 17 residues. CDR3 protein: CASSQEPAGQGTGELFF. The CDR3 region has the DNA TGTGCCAGCAGCCAAGAACCGGCGGGGCAGGGGACCGGGGAGCTGTTTTTT.

The rearrangement joins TRBV28 to TRBJ2-1; no definite D call. CDR3 size: 15 residues. CDR1 and CDR2 (germline): MDHEN, SYDVKM. Trimming removed 7 bases at V and 4 bases at J, with 17 bases between. CDR3 DNA sequence: TGTGCCAGCACCCCAGGCCGTGTAGGGTACAATGAGCAGTTCTTC. Translating gives CASTPGRVGYNEQFF. Full variable domain (remainder filled in from reference TRBV28 and TRBJ2-1): DVKVTQSSRYLVKRTGEKVFLECVQDMDHENMFWYRQDPGLGLRLIYFSYDVKMKEKGDIPEGYSVSREKKERFSLILESASTNQTSMYLCASTPGRVGYNEQFFGPGTRLTVL.

The CDR3 region is CASSFRRQETQYF. The CDR3 bases are TGTGCCAGCAGCTTCCGACGGCAAGAGACCCAGTACTTC. The chain employs TRBV7-6 and TRBJ2-5, with unresolved D. V lost 3 bases and J lost 2, with 7 bases in between. The germline gives CDR1 SGHVS, CDR2 FNYEAQ. The CDR3 runs to 13 residues.

The chain joins TRBV4-2 to TRBJ2-5, with 7 bases identical to TRBD2. The CDR3 is 14 amino acids. CDR1 LGHNA and CDR2 YNFKEQ come from the germline V gene. Trimming took 4 bases from V and 2 from J; bases not matched to a gene: 4. The CDR3 loop is CASSRLAEQETQYF. The CDR3 DNA follows: TGTGCCAGCAGCCGTCTAGCGGAACAAGAGACCCAGTACTTC.

This clone was counted between two and nine times. J is TRBJ2-2 and V is TRBV28; D unclear. Trimming stripped 6 bases from V and 6 bases from J, with 14 bases between. Germline CDR1 and CDR2: MDHEN and SYDVKM. The CDR3 loop spans 14 amino acids. Written as DNA, the CDR3 is TGTGCCAGCAGCCTAAACTGGGAATCCGGGGAGCTGTTTTTT. Its protein product is CASSLNWESGELFF.

The chain employs TRBV11-2 and TRBJ2-1; D may be TRBD2 (5 bases). The CDR3 has 16 residues. CDR1 is SGHAT and CDR2 is FQNNGV in the germline V gene. V was clipped by 1 base and J by 10 bases, with 20 bases between them. The CDR3 DNA reads as TGTGCCAGCAGCTTAGGGGAGAATTCGCGTATGGGAGAGCAGTTCTTC. Residues: CASSLGENSRMGEQFF.

Only a few counts were recorded for this clone. The rearrangement uses TRBV29-1 and TRBJ1-1, with D possibly TRBD1 on 5 matching bases. The CDR3 is 12 amino acids. Trimming pared 4 bases from V and 4 bases from J, leaving 10 bases between. CDR1 SQVTM and CDR2 ANQGSEA come from the germline V gene. The CDR3 sequence is CSVVQAVTEAFF. CDR3 DNA: TGCAGCGTTGTACAGGCTGTCACTGAAGCTTTCTTT.

Comments on this clone: A clone one base away is much larger, so this may be a read error. This chain uses TRBV7-2 with TRBJ2-7; no clear D. Germline V CDR1 and CDR2: SGHTA, FQGNSA. V was pared by 1 base and J by 0 bases, with 4 bases between. This CDR3 is built from 13 residues. CDR3 sequence: CASSLGDSYEQYF. As DNA, the CDR3 is TGTGCCAGCAGCTTAGGGGACTCCTACGAGCAGTACTTC.

The J gene is TRBJ1-3, the V gene TRBV7-9, with D possibly matching TRBD1 (6 bases). Trimming left V 5 bases short and J 0 bases short, with 11 bases between. Germline V lookup: CDR1 SEHNR, CDR2 FQNEAQ (reference sequence). The CDR3 has 15 residues. CDR3: CASSQGLISGNTIYF. The DNA of the CDR3 is TGTGCCAGCAGCCAGGGGCTGATCTCTGGAAACACCATATATTTT.

The rearrangement links TRBV7-9 to TRBJ1-2; TRBD1 might be the D (6 bases). Trimming removed 4 bases at V and 6 bases at J, with 18 bases between. Germline V gene data show CDR1 as SEHNR and CDR2 as FQNEAQ (reference sequence). The CDR3 sequence is 15 residues long. The CDR3, as DNA: TGTGCCAGCAGCTCGGAGGCCAGGGGAGGCGATGGCTACACCTTC. Its translation is CASSSEARGGDGYTF.

This chain links TRBV25-1 with TRBJ1-2; TRBD1 agrees at 8 bases. The germline CDR1 and CDR2 sequences are MGHDK and SYGVNS. This CDR3 contains 13 residues. Unmatched junction bases numbered 9, after V lost 6 bases and J lost 9 bases. The CDR3 loop is CASRKDRAESYTF. The CDR3 DNA is TGTGCCAGCAGAAAGGACAGGGCAGAGAGCTACACCTTC.

About this clone itself: This sample also contains other DNA sequences that code for the same CDR3. The chain uses TRBV9 and TRBJ1-1; D uncertain. The CDR3 has 13 residues. Per germline, CDR1 SGDLS and CDR2 YYNGEE. V shed 3 bases and J shed 0 bases, with 6 bases lying between them. CDR3 loop: CASSAGVNTEAFF. CDR3 bases: TGTGCCAGCAGCGCCGGGGTGAACACTGAAGCTTTCTTT.

J is TRBJ2-7 and V is TRBV7-3; 7 bases line up with TRBD1. The CDR3 sequence is 15 residues long. From germline, CDR1 is SGHTA and CDR2 FQGTGA. J gave up 0 bases and V 5 bases, and 7 bases lay outside the gene matches. The CDR3 DNA follows: TGTGCCAGCAGCCCCGTGAGGGGGCCCTCCTACGAGCAGTACTTC. It specifies CASSPVRGPSYEQYF.

CDR3 DNA: TGTGCCAGCAGCCCGACGATGGACAGGGCGGATGGCTACACCTTC. Amino acids: CASSPTMDRADGYTF. The rearrangement links TRBV7-9 to TRBJ1-2; 8 bases are a match to TRBD1. V was clipped by 5 bases and J by 6 bases; unmatched bases: 11. This CDR3 is built from 15 residues. The V gene's germline CDR1 is SEHNR and CDR2 FQNEAQ (reference sequence).